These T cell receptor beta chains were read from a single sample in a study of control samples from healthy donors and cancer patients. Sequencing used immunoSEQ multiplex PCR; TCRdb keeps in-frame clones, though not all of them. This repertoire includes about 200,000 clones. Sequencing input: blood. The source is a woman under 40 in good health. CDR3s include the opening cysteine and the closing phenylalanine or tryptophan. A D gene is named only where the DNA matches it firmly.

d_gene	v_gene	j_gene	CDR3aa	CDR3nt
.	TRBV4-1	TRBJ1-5	CASSPRESDGYSNQPQHF	TGCGCCAGCAGCCCCAGAGAATCCGACGGATATAGCAATCAGCCCCAGCATTTT
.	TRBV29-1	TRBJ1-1	CSVHRRGTEAFF	TGCAGCGTTCATAGGAGGGGCACTGAAGCTTTCTTT
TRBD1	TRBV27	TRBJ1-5	CASSPNSRGRLNQPQHF	TGTGCCAGCAGTCCTAATTCCAGGGGGCGACTCAATCAGCCCCAGCATTTT
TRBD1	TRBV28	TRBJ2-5	CASSLSPLTGMKETQYF	TGTGCCAGCAGTTTATCACCCTTGACAGGGATGAAAGAGACCCAGTACTTC
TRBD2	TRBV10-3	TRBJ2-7	CAISPGLAGANYYEQYF	TGTGCCATCAGTCCGGGACTAGCGGGGGCCAACTACTACGAGCAGTACTTC
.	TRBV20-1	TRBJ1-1	CSMGANTEAFF	TGCTCAATGGGGGCGAACACTGAAGCTTTCTTT
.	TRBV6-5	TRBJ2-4	CASSYGKGTAKNIQYF	TGTGCCAGCAGTTACGGCAAGGGAACTGCCAAAAACATTCAGTACTTC
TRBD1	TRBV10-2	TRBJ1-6	CASSEARGQGAPNSPLHF	TGCGCCAGCAGTGAGGCTCGCGGGCAGGGGGCGCCTAATTCACCCCTCCACTTT
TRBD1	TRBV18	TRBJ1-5	CASSLGQGNQPQHF	TGTGCCAGCTCCTTAGGACAGGGCAATCAGCCCCAGCATTTT
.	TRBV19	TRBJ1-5	CASSIRDQPQHF	TGTGCCAGTAGTATAAGGGATCAGCCCCAGCATTTT
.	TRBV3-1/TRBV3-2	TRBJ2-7	CASSQEGRLGGYEQYF	TGTGCCAGCAGCCAAGAGGGGAGACTAGGGGGCTACGAGCAGTACTTC
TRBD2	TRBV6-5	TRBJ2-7	CASISGGHLYEQYF	TGTGCCAGCATTAGCGGGGGGCACCTCTACGAGCAGTACTTC
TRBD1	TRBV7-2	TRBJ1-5	CASSPEQGSSNQPQHF	TGTGCCAGCAGCCCAGAACAGGGGAGCAGCAATCAGCCCCAGCATTTT
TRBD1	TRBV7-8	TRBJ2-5	CASSWRDREVPETQYF	TGTGCCAGCAGCTGGAGGGACAGGGAGGTCCCAGAGACCCAGTACTTC
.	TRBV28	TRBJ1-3	CASSLGAGNTIYF	TGTGCCAGCAGTTTGGGGGCTGGAAACACCATATATTTT
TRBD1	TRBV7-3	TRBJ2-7	CASSTGQGRNEQYF	TGTGCCAGCAGCACGGGACAGGGTAGGAACGAGCAGTACTTC
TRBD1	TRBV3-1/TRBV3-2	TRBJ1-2	CASSLQTGGAYGYTF	TGTGCCAGCAGCCTTCAGACAGGGGGCGCCTATGGCTACACCTTC
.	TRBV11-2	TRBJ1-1	CASSLARAPEAFF	TGTGCCAGCAGCTTAGCCAGGGCCCCTGAAGCTTTCTTT
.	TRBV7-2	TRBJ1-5	CASSAQGGSNQPQHF	TGTGCCAGCAGCGCGCAGGGTGGGAGCAATCAGCCCCAGCATTTT
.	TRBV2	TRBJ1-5	CASSDEGGSQPQHF	TGTGCCAGCAGTGATGAAGGGGGGAGTCAGCCCCAGCATTTT
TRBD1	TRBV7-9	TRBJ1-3	CASSSSDRDPGNTIYF	TGTGCCAGCAGCTCCTCCGACAGGGACCCTGGAAACACCATATATTTT
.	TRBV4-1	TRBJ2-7	CASSHPGSSYEQYF	TGCGCCAGCAGCCACCCCGGCAGCTCCTACGAGCAGTACTTC
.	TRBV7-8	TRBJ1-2	CASSVGQSYGYTF	TGTGCCAGCAGCGTAGGACAAAGCTATGGCTACACCTTC
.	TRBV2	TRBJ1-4	CASILWEAATNEKLFF	TGTGCCAGCATATTGTGGGAGGCCGCAACTAATGAAAAACTGTTTTTT
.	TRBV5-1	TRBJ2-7	CASSLDTYEQYF	TGCGCCAGCAGCTTGGATACCTACGAGCAGTACTTC
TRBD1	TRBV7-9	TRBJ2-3	CASSLARAGGGTDTQYF	TGTGCCAGCAGCTTAGCCCGGGCAGGGGGCGGCACAGATACGCAGTATTTT
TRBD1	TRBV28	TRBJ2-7	CASSFAYRDSSYEQYF	TGTGCCAGCAGTTTCGCCTACCGGGACAGCTCCTACGAGCAGTACTTC
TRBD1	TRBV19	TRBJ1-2	CASTRGQSYGYTF	TGTGCCAGCACAAGGGGACAGAGCTATGGCTACACCTTC
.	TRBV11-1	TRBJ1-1	CASSLWGTEAFF	TGTGCCAGCAGCTTATGGGGAACTGAAGCTTTCTTT
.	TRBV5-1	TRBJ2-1	CASSLVGTTYNEQFF	TGCGCCAGCAGCTTGGTCGGGACAACCTACAATGAGCAGTTCTTC
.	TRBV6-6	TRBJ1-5	CASSSTTGHGQPQHF	TGTGCCAGCAGTTCTACAACAGGGCACGGCCAGCCCCAGCATTTT
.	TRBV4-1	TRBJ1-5	CASSQEGGRQPQHF	TGCGCCAGCAGCCAAGAGGGGGGTCGGCAGCCCCAGCATTTT
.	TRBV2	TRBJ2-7	CASRSYRRATYEQYF	TGTGCCAGCAGAAGTTACCGACGGGCTACTTACGAGCAGTACTTC
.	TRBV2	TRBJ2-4	CASSVSLAKNIQYF	TGTGCCAGCAGTGTCTCGCTAGCCAAAAACATTCAGTACTTC
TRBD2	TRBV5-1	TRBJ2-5	CASSLGGAGGQETQYF	TGCGCCAGCAGCTTGGGGGGAGCGGGGGGCCAAGAGACCCAGTACTTC
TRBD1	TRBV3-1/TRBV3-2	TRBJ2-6	CASSLWDRAGANVLTF	TGTGCCAGCAGCCTATGGGACAGGGCCGGGGCCAACGTCCTGACTTTC
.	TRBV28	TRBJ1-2	CASSQPSQGWEGYTF	TGTGCCAGCAGCCAACCCAGTCAGGGTTGGGAGGGCTACACCTTC
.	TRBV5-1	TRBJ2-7	CASSLDLGAYEQYF	TGCGCCAGCAGCTTGGATTTAGGGGCCTACGAGCAGTACTTC
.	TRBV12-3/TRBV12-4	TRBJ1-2	CASSPTGSHGYTF	TGTGCCAGCAGCCCCACAGGGAGTCACGGCTACACCTTC
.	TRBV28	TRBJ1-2	CASSRGYYGYTF	TGTGCCAGCAGCCGGGGCTACTATGGCTACACCTTC
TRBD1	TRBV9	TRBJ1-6	CASSGRQGGSPLHF	TGTGCCAGCAGCGGCCGACAGGGTGGGTCACCCCTCCACTTT
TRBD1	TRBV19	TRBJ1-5	CASSRDRFYQPQHF	TGTGCCAGTAGTAGGGACAGGTTTTATCAGCCCCAGCATTTT